Reported below is one TCR beta chain. What it binds is unknown. A junction boundary mismatches the germline segment, possibly from a read error. Using a J-beta primer mix together with a sample-barcoded 5' primer, a second PCR was run for about 6 to 12 cycles. TCRdb re-called the 5' RACE reads with MiXCR, one entry per CDR3 protein. The sample yields around 1,800,000 distinct CDR3 sequences, 35% to 50% seen once. The data derive from a study of blood T cells in healthy people across ages. General study results and limits: Observed TCR beta diversity per million T cells went down as age went up. This fall followed a roughly linear course with age. Both higher diversity and more naive CD4+ cells marked long-lived donors when set against aged donors.

Germline-derived CDR1 and CDR2 are SGHTA and FQGNSA. This CDR3 region has 14 residues. Sequenced input: blood. The chain joins TRBV7-2 to TRBJ2-7; D perhaps matches TRBD1 (5 bases). The sequence was collected from a human donor in good health. CDR3: CANSFSPGSGEQYF. CDR3 DNA sequence: TGTGCCAACAGCTTCTCGCCAGGGTCGGGCGAGCAGTACTTC. Filled out from reference TRBV7-2 and TRBJ2-7, the complete variable domain reads GAGVSQSPSNKVTEKGKDVELRCDPISGHTALYWYRQSLGQGLEFLIYFQGNSAPDKSGLPSDRFSAERTGGSVSTLTIQRTQQEDSAVYLCANSFSPGSGEQYFGPGTRLTVT.